This TCR beta chain derives from a study of T cell responses to AZD1222 COVID-19 vaccine. The repertoire was sequenced with immunoSEQ multiplex PCR; TCRdb's copy has only in-frame clones and lacks some. The sample records 120,000 to 150,000 clones, around nine tenths being singletons. Germline V gene lookup returns CDR1 LNHDA and CDR2 SQIVND (reference sequence). The CDR3 length is 12 residues. The V and J ends lost 5 bases and 8 bases respectively, with 9 bases between them. The sequence came from an adult in good health. The sample consisted of peripheral blood, taken on day 0 of AZD1222 vaccination. The chain recombines TRBV19 with TRBJ2-2; D perhaps matches TRBD1 (5 bases). CDR3 DNA: TGTGCCAGTAGTCGTGCAGGGGGGGAGCTGTTTTTT. Residues: CASSRAGGELFF.